This note documents a single TCR beta chain sequence. The table came from immunoSEQ multiplex PCR; TCRdb's copy has only in-frame clones and leaves some out. Here the sample spans some 51,000 clones, 94% being singletons. The data were taken from a study of T cell changes during pregnancy in multiple sclerosis. V was pared by 3 bases and J by 5 bases, with 10 bases of the junction left unmatched. Germline V gene lookup returns CDR1 SGHTA and CDR2 FQGNSA. The CDR3 runs to 16 residues. This receptor was obtained from a female donor with multiple sclerosis, enrolled in a pregnancy study. The specimen was CD4+ T cells from peripheral blood mononuclear cells, collected in the second trimester of pregnancy. This sequence joins TRBV7-2 and TRBJ1-2; 9 bases are a match to TRBD1. The CDR3 bases are TGTGCCAGCAGCTTCCAGTGGACAGGGGATGTATATGGCTACACCTTC. This encodes CASSFQWTGDVYGYTF.